The 8 T cell receptor beta chains reported below all come from one sample, sequenced in a study of blood T cell repertoires in COVID-19. Repertoires were generated with immunoSEQ multiplex PCR, while TCRdb's copy carries only in-frame clones and drops some. The sample holds 250,000 to 350,000 clones, roughly 87% seen once. Sequenced: peripheral blood. Receptors were obtained from a woman aged 45-60 years who had recovered from COVID-19.

This clone is a singleton in its sample. The rearrangement uses TRBV5-6 and TRBJ2-5; the match to TRBD2 covers 7 bases. V lost 4 bases and J lost 2; bases outside the gene matches: 5. The CDR3 is 14 residues long. Germline CDR1 and CDR2: SGHDT and YYEEEE. The CDR3 region is CASSLSGVQETQYF. The DNA for the CDR3 is TGTGCCAGCAGCCTCAGCGGGGTACAAGAGACCCAGTACTTC.

The rearrangement uses TRBV10-2 and TRBJ1-2; no definite D call. Germline V gene data show CDR1 as WSHSY and CDR2 as SAAADI. This CDR3 comprises 13 residues. The ends were cut back, 0 bases at V and 14 bases at J, with 16 bases in the middle. CDR3 DNA: TGCGCCAGCAGTGAGTCATGGTACAGTGCGATGACCTTC. It specifies CASSESWYSAMTF.

The chain carries TRBV28 and TRBJ2-1; 10 bases match TRBD2. The CDR3 is 17 amino acids. V was pared by 6 bases and J by 7 bases, with 15 bases of the junction left unmatched. Germline V gene sequence: CDR1 MDHEN, CDR2 SYDVKM. The CDR3 nucleotides are TGTGCCAGCAGCTCCCCAGCGGGAGGGGGCTTTGGGAATGAGCAGTTCTTC. Its protein is CASSSPAGGGFGNEQFF.

The chain recombines TRBV28 with TRBJ1-1, with D perhaps matching TRBD1 (5 bases). V dropped 3 bases and J dropped 6 bases, with 14 bases sitting between them. The CDR3 runs to 14 residues. Germline CDR1 MDHEN, CDR2 SYDVKM. CDR3 coding DNA: TGTGCCAGCAGTTTTCCCATCCCGACAGCTGAAGCTTTCTTT. Its protein is CASSFPIPTAEAFF.

This clone was found once. The CDR3 spells CASSPGGLAGANTGELFF. In DNA, the CDR3 is TGTGCCAGCAGCCCGGGGGGACTAGCGGGAGCGAACACCGGGGAGCTGTTTTTT. The rearrangement uses TRBV11-3 and TRBJ2-2; TRBD2 matches 14 bases. The CDR3 runs 18 residues. V was clipped by 5 bases and J by 0 bases; unmatched bases: 5. Germline V gives CDR1 SGHNT, CDR2 YENEEA.

The gene calls are TRBV10-3 and TRBJ1-2; perhaps TRBD1 as D (6 bases). CDR1 is ENHRY and CDR2 is SYGVKD in the germline V gene. Trimming pared 4 bases from V and 4 bases from J, leaving 22 bases between. CDR3 length equals 17 residues. The CDR3 is CAISVGLVLGAPYGYTF. The CDR3 DNA reads as TGTGCCATCAGTGTTGGTCTTGTTTTGGGGGCCCCCTATGGCTACACCTTC.

J is TRBJ1-1 and V is TRBV5-1; 7 nucleotides match TRBD1. V was pared by 4 bases and J by 4 bases, with 7 bases of the junction left unmatched. This CDR3 has 14 residues. CDR1 is SGHRS, CDR2 YFSETQ, per germline. The CDR3 reads CASSPETGFTEAFF. CDR3 DNA sequence: TGCGCCAGCAGCCCCGAGACAGGGTTCACTGAAGCTTTCTTT.

V is TRBV30 and J is TRBJ2-2, with D possibly being TRBD1 (6 bases). Germline CDR1 reads GTSNPN; CDR2 reads SVGIG (reference sequence). This CDR3 contains 16 residues. The germline V and J ends were trimmed by 0 bases and 3 bases, with 14 bases remaining between them. As DNA, the CDR3 is TGTGCCTGGAGTGTCAAAAGACAGGCGGACACCGGGGAGCTGTTTTTT. It codes for CAWSVKRQADTGELFF.